The rows below give T cell receptor beta chains drawn from one sample of a study of cytomegalovirus exposure and HLA in healthy donors. Assay used: immunoSEQ multiplex PCR; TCRdb lists only in-frame clones, some missing. The sample carries about 140,000 clones, nearly 80% recorded once. Sequenced material: PBMCs. The receptors stem from a middle-aged woman in good health and CMV-seronegative. Both conserved end residues are part of each CDR3. The order of the fields is CDR3 DNA, CDR3 protein, D gene, clone size, J gene, V gene. D genes are given only for firm matches. The size entry is marked missing in some rows and otherwise reads once, few, many or a size class.

TGCGCCAGCAGCCACCGGGACAGCTACGAGCAGTACTTC | CASSHRDSYEQYF | TRBD1 | . | TRBJ2-7 | TRBV4-3
TGTGCCAGCAGCTTAGTAGTCGGGGGAAGCTCCTACAATGAGCAGTTCTTC | CASSLVVGGSSYNEQFF | . | . | TRBJ2-1 | TRBV11-3
TGTGCCAGCAGCTTAGGGCGGGGGTCCTACGAGCAGTACTTC | CASSLGRGSYEQYF | TRBD2 | . | TRBJ2-7 | TRBV7-8
TGTGCCAGCAGCTTAGGGAGGGGGCGTGAGACCCAGTACTTC | CASSLGRGRETQYF | . | . | TRBJ2-5 | TRBV7-9
TGTGCCAGCAGTCTTTCGACTAGCGGGGGGCCCTATGAGCAGTTCTTC | CASSLSTSGGPYEQFF | TRBD2 | . | TRBJ2-1 | TRBV6-6
TGTGCCAGCAGCTTAGGTCCTCAAGAGACCCAGTACTTC | CASSLGPQETQYF | . | . | TRBJ2-5 | TRBV7-6
TGTGCCAGCAGCTTTAGCGGGATTAGCACAGATACGCAGTATTTT | CASSFSGISTDTQYF | TRBD2 | once | TRBJ2-3 | TRBV11-2
TGTGCCAGCAGCTTAGGTACGGGGACTCTGGGCACTGAAGCTTTCTTT | CASSLGTGTLGTEAFF | . | . | TRBJ1-1 | TRBV7-6
TGCGCCAGCAGCAACACAGGGATGAGGGAGACTGAAGCTTTCTTT | CASSNTGMRETEAFF | . | . | TRBJ1-1 | TRBV5-1
TGTGCCAGCAGCTCGGACTACCACAATGAGCAGTTCTTC | CASSSDYHNEQFF | . | . | TRBJ2-1 | TRBV7-2
TGTGCCAGCAGCTATCAGGGGACAGGGCGCTACACCTTC | CASSYQGTGRYTF | TRBD1 | . | TRBJ1-2 | TRBV5-4
TGTGCCAGCAGTCTTACAGGGGGCGCAAAGTCACCCCTCCACTTT | CASSLTGGAKSPLHF | TRBD1 | . | TRBJ1-6 | TRBV6-1
TGTGCCAGCAGCTTTCAGAAGACTAGTTACGAGCAGTACTTC | CASSFQKTSYEQYF | . | . | TRBJ2-7 | TRBV7-2
TGTGCCAGCAGTAGGGCAGGGGAGCCTGAAGCTTTCTTT | CASSRAGEPEAFF | . | . | TRBJ1-1 | TRBV6-5
TGTGCCAGCAGTATCCCCCGGGACAGCCATAATTCACCCCTCCACTTT | CASSIPRDSHNSPLHF | TRBD1 | . | TRBJ1-6 | TRBV28
TGTGCCAGCAGCTTAACCGGTAATAGCAATCAGCCCCAGCATTTT | CASSLTGNSNQPQHF | . | . | TRBJ1-5 | TRBV7-2
TGTGCCTGGAGGGCATTAAAACCTGGAAACACCATATATTTT | CAWRALKPGNTIYF | . | . | TRBJ1-3 | TRBV30